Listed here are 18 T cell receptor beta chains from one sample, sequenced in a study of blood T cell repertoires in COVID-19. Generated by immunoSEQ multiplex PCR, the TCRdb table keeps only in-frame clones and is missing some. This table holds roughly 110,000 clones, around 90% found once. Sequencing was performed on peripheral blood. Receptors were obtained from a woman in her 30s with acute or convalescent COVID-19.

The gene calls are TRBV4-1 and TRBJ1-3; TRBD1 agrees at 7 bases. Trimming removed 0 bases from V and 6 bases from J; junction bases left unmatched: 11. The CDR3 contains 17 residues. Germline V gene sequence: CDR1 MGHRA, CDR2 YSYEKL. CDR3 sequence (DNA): TGCGCCAGCAGCCAAGATCGACAGGGTTGGGAGGTAAACACCATATATTTT. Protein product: CASSQDRQGWEVNTIYF.

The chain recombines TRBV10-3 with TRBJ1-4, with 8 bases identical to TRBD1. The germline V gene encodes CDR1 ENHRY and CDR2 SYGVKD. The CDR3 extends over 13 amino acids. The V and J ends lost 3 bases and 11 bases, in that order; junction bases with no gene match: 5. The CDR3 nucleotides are TGTGCCATCAGTGATGGACAGGGCCAGAAACTGTTTTTT. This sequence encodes CAISDGQGQKLFF.

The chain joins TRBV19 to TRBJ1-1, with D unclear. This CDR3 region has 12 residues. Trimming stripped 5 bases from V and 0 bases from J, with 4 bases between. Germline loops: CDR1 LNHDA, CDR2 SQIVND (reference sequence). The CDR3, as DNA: TGTGCCAGTAGTTTCGTGAACACTGAAGCTTTCTTT. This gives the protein CASSFVNTEAFF.

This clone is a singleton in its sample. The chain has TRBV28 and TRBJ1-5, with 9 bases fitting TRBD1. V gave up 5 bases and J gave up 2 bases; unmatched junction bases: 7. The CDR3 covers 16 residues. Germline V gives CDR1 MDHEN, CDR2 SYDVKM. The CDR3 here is CASSPTDRGGNQPQHF. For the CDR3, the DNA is TGTGCCAGCAGTCCGACGGACAGGGGTGGCAATCAGCCCCAGCATTTT.

In nucleotides, the CDR3 is TGTGCCTGGAGTGTACTGAGGGGTAGGGGACTAGCGGGGCCCTACAATGAGCAGTTCTTC. It yields the protein CAWSVLRGRGLAGPYNEQFF. This chain uses TRBV30 with TRBJ2-1, with 13 bases identical to TRBD2. This CDR3 spans 20 amino acids. The ends lost 0 bases at V and 2 bases at J; junction bases unmatched: 13. Per the germline V gene, CDR1 is GTSNPN and CDR2 is SVGIG (reference sequence).

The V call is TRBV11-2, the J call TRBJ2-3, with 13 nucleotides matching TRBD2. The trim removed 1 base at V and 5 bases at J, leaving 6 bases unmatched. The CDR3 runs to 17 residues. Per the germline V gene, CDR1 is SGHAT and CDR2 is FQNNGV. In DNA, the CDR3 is TGTGCCAGCAGCTTAGGACTAGCGGGGGGCCAAGGAGATACGCAGTATTTT. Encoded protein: CASSLGLAGGQGDTQYF.

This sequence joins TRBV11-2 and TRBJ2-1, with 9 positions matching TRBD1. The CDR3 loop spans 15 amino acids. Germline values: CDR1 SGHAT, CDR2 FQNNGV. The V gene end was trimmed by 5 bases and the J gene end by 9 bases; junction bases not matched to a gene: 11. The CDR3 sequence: CASSPTGTGRGEQFF. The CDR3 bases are TGTGCCAGCAGCCCAACCGGGACAGGGAGGGGTGAGCAGTTCTTC.

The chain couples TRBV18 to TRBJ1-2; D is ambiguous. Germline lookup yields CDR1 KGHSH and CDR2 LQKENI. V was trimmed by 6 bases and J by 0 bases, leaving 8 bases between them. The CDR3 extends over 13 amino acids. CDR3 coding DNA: TGTGCCAGCTCTCCCCGGGCTAACTATGGCTACACCTTC. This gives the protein CASSPRANYGYTF.

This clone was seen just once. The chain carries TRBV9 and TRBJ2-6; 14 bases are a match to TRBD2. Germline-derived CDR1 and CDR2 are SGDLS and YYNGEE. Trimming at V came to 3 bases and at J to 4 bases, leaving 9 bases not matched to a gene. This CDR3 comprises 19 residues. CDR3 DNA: TGTGCCAGCAGCGCCTCCGGGACTAGCGGGAGTTCCGGGGCCAACGTCCTGACTTTC. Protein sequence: CASSASGTSGSSGANVLTF.

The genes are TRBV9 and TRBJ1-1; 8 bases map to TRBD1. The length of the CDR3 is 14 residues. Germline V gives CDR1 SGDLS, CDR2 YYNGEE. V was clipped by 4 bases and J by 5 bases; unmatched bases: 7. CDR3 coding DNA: TGTGCCAGCAGCCCGCAGGGGGCGTTAACTGAAGCTTTCTTT. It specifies CASSPQGALTEAFF.

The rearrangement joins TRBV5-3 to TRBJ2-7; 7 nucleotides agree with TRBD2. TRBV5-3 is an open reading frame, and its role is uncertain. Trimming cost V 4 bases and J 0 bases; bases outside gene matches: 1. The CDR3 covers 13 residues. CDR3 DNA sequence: TGTGCCAGAAGCCGGGACTACTCCTACGAGCAGTACTTC. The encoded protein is CARSRDYSYEQYF.

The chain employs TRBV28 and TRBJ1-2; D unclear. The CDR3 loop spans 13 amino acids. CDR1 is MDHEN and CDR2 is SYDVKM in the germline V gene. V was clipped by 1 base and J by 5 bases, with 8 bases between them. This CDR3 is CASSLSGRYGYTF. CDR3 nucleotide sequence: TGTGCCAGCAGTTTATCCGGGAGATATGGCTACACCTTC.

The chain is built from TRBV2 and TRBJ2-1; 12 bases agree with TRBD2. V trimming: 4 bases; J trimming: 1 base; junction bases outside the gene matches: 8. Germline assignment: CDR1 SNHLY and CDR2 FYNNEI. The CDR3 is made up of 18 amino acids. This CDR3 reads CASSVETSGSASYNEQFF. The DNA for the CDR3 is TGTGCCAGCAGTGTCGAGACTAGCGGGAGCGCATCCTACAATGAGCAGTTCTTC.

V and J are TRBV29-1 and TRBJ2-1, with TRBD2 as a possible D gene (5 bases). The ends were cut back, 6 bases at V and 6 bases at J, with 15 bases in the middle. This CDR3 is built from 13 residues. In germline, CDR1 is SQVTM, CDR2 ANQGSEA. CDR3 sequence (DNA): TGCAGCGTGATACTGACGGGGTCCAATGAGCAGTTCTTC. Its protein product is CSVILTGSNEQFF.

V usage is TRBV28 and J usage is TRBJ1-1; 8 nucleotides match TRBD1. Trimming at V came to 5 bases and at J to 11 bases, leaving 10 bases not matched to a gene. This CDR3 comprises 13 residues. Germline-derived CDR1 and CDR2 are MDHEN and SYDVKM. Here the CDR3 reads CASSETGDRRAFF. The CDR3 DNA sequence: TGTGCCAGCAGTGAGACAGGGGATCGGCGGGCTTTCTTT.

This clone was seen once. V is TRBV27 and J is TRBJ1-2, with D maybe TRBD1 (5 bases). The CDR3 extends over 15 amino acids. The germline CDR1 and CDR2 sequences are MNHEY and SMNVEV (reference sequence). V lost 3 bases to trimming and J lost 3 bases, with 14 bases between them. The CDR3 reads CASSLATGGYYGYTF. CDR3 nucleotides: TGTGCCAGCAGTTTGGCGACGGGGGGATACTATGGCTACACCTTC.

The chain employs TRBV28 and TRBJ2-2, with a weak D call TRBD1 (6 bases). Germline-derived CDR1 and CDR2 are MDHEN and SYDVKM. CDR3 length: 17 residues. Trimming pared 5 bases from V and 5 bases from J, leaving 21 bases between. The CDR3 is CASSLYGVQGSTGELFF. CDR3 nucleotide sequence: TGTGCCAGCAGTCTTTATGGGGTACAGGGATCGACCGGGGAGCTGTTTTTT.

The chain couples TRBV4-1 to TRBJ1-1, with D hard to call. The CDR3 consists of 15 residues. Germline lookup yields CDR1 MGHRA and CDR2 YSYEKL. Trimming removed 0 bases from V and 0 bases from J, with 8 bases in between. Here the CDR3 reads CASSQDLTVNTEAFF. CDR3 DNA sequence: TGCGCCAGCAGCCAAGATCTTACGGTGAACACTGAAGCTTTCTTT.